One sample yielded the 21 T cell receptor beta chains listed below, sequenced in a study of OX40 agonist ivuxolimab in advanced cancers. Sequencing used immunoSEQ multiplex PCR; TCRdb keeps in-frame clones, though not all of them. The profile shows approximately 76,000 clones, around 85% of them singletons. The material was CD4+ or CD8+ T cells sorted from blood, obtained in a trial of the OX40 agonist ivuxolimab. Every receptor here comes from an adult with an advanced solid tumor such as melanoma, head and neck, liver or kidney cancer.

The chain is built from TRBV7-2 and TRBJ1-5, with D unclear. The V end was cut by 2 bases, the J end by 7 bases, with 12 bases between. The germline V gene encodes CDR1 SGHTA and CDR2 FQGNSA. The CDR3 is 14 residues long. CDR3 loop: CASSLYGERQPQHF. The CDR3 DNA reads as TGTGCCAGCAGCTTATATGGAGAGAGGCAGCCCCAGCATTTT.

The chain recombines TRBV6-1 with TRBJ2-5; possibly TRBD1 for D (5 bases). The DNA end lines up better with TRBJ2-7; the J call may be wrong. The CDR3 has 13 amino acids. The germline CDR1 and CDR2 sequences are MNHNS and SASEGT. CDR3 amino acids: CASTLDIPYEQYF. Here the CDR3 DNA reads TGTGCCAGCACCCTGGACATACCTTACGAGCAGTACTTC.

The chain recombines TRBV2 with TRBJ2-2, with 9 bases lining up with TRBD2. CDR3 size: 14 residues. From germline, CDR1 is SNHLY and CDR2 FYNNEI. V lost 8 bases, J lost 3 bases, and 4 bases stayed unmatched. The CDR3 loop reads CASGWTSDTGELFF. CDR3 DNA: TGTGCCAGCGGATGGACTAGCGACACCGGGGAGCTGTTTTTT. Full variable domain (rest looked up from reference TRBV2 and TRBJ2-2): EPEVTQTPSHQVTQMGQEVILRCVPISNHLYFYWYRQILGQKVEFLVSFYNNEISEKSEIFDDQFSVERPDGSNFTLKIRSTKLEDSAMYFCASGWTSDTGELFFGEGSRLTVL.

This chain joins TRBV6-1 and TRBJ1-6, with a tentative D call TRBD1 (6 bases). Germline assignment: CDR1 MNHNS and CDR2 SASEGT. This CDR3 has 17 residues. Trimming left V 2 bases short and J 2 bases short, with 13 bases between. CDR3 sequence reads: CASSEQAGVTYNSPLHF. CDR3 DNA: TGTGCCAGCAGTGAACAAGCAGGGGTCACCTATAATTCACCCCTCCACTTT.

The V and J genes are TRBV19 and TRBJ1-2; D call uncertain. Trimming removed 0 bases at V and 2 bases at J, with 7 bases between. The CDR3 consists of 14 residues. Germline CDR1 and CDR2: LNHDA and SQIVND (reference sequence). DNA for the CDR3: TGTGCCAGTAGTATAGACGGATCCAACTATGGCTACACCTTC. It is translated as CASSIDGSNYGYTF.

V gene TRBV18 combines with J gene TRBJ1-1, with no clear D. The V end was cut by 0 bases, the J end by 1 base, with 9 bases between. Germline assignment: CDR1 KGHSH and CDR2 LQKENI. This CDR3 region has 15 residues. The CDR3 DNA follows: TGTGCCAGCTCACCACCATCTCCAGGGAACACTGAAGCTTTCTTT. This gives the protein CASSPPSPGNTEAFF.

The V gene is TRBV11-2, the J gene TRBJ1-1; TRBD1 matches at 7 bases. V gave up 4 bases and J gave up 1 base; unmatched junction bases: 3. The CDR3 covers 14 residues. CDR1 SGHAT and CDR2 FQNNGV come from the germline V gene. In nucleotides, the CDR3 is TGTGCCAGCAGCTCAGCAGGGGGGAACACTGAAGCTTTCTTT. Protein product: CASSSAGGNTEAFF. The variable domain in full, completed from reference TRBV11-2 and TRBJ1-1, reads EAGVAQSPRYKIIEKRQSVAFWCNPISGHATLYWYQQILGQGPKLLIQFQNNGVVDDSQLPKDRFSAERLKGVDSTLKIQPAKLEDSAVYLCASSSAGGNTEAFFGQGTRLTVV.

The rearrangement uses TRBV19 and TRBJ2-2; TRBD1 aligns across 8 bases. The V and J ends lost 7 bases and 1 base, in that order; junction bases with no gene match: 14. Germline V gives CDR1 LNHDA, CDR2 SQIVND (reference sequence). CDR3 size: 18 residues. CDR3 amino acids: CASITRLPGTGNTGELFF. The CDR3 DNA follows: TGTGCCAGTATTACAAGGTTGCCCGGGACAGGGAACACCGGGGAGCTGTTTTTT. Full variable domain (rest looked up from reference TRBV19 and TRBJ2-2): DGGITQSPKYLFRKEGQNVTLSCEQNLNHDAMYWYRQDPGQGLRLIYYSQIVNDFQKGDIAEGYSVSREKKESFPLTVTSAQKNPTAFYLCASITRLPGTGNTGELFFGEGSRLTVL.

CDR3 amino acids: CASTSLSTGELFF. The CDR3 DNA sequence: TGCGCCAGCACCTCCCTAAGCACCGGGGAGCTGTTTTTT. The V call is TRBV4-1, the J call TRBJ2-2; D is undetermined. Trimming shortened V by 7 bases and J by 4 bases, and 10 bases separated the two germline ends. The CDR3 consists of 13 residues. CDR1 MGHRA and CDR2 YSYEKL come from the germline V gene.

The rearrangement links TRBV4-1 to TRBJ1-1, with 8 bases aligning to TRBD1. The length of the CDR3 is 16 residues. V was clipped by 2 bases and J by 6 bases; unmatched bases: 11. The germline V gene encodes CDR1 MGHRA and CDR2 YSYEKL. The DNA of the CDR3 is TGCGCCAGCAGCCAAACAGGGGGTTTTATTGGTCCTGAAGCTTTCTTT. Its protein product is CASSQTGGFIGPEAFF.

The V and J genes are TRBV2 and TRBJ1-1; no definite D call. Germline lookup yields CDR1 SNHLY and CDR2 FYNNEI. This CDR3 region has 11 residues. V was trimmed by 6 bases and J by 7 bases, leaving 9 bases between them. CDR3 sequence reads: CASREHGEAFF. The CDR3 DNA reads as TGTGCCAGCAGGGAACATGGTGAAGCTTTCTTT.

J is TRBJ1-2 and V is TRBV5-6; D gene unclear. The CDR3 covers 11 residues. Germline V lookup: CDR1 SGHDT, CDR2 YYEEEE. Trimming left V 2 bases short and J 7 bases short, with 6 bases between. CDR3 bases: TGTGCCAGCAGCTTAGCCGGTGGCTACACCTTC. It translates to CASSLAGGYTF.

The chain couples TRBV27 to TRBJ2-3; 11 bases line up with TRBD2. This CDR3 comprises 16 residues. V lost 5 bases to trimming and J lost 4 bases; unmatched junction nucleotides: 8. From germline, CDR1 is MNHEY and CDR2 SMNVEV (reference sequence). This CDR3 is CASSPLAGGWADTQYF. The CDR3 nucleotides are TGTGCCAGCAGTCCCCTAGCGGGAGGTTGGGCAGATACGCAGTATTTT.

This rearrangement joins TRBV6-5 to TRBJ1-1; 7 nucleotides align to TRBD1. V shed 11 bases and J 7 bases; nucleotides not matched to a gene: 7. The germline CDR1 and CDR2 sequences are MNHEY and SVGAGI. This CDR3 is 11 amino acids long. CDR3 amino acids: CAVQGMSEAFF. Written as DNA, the CDR3 is TGTGCCGTACAGGGGATGAGTGAAGCTTTCTTT.

The chain links TRBV5-6 to TRBJ2-7, with 8 bases matching TRBD1. V shed 2 bases, J shed 2 bases, and the junction held 12 bases outside the gene matches. The CDR3 contains 17 residues. The germline V gene has CDR1 SGHDT and CDR2 YYEEEE. The CDR3 reads CASSFHLPAGGTYEQYF. The CDR3 bases are TGTGCCAGCAGCTTCCACCTGCCGGCAGGGGGCACCTACGAGCAGTACTTC.

This clone occurred a few times. As DNA, the CDR3 is TGTGCCAGCAGCCCCCGGGGAGATACGCAGTATTTT. It encodes CASSPRGDTQYF. This chain uses TRBV7-6 with TRBJ2-3, with a tentative D call TRBD2 (5 bases). The germline gives CDR1 SGHVS, CDR2 FNYEAQ. V dropped 5 bases and J dropped 5 bases, with 8 bases sitting between them. The CDR3 has 12 residues.

The rearrangement joins TRBV7-8 to TRBJ2-7; 7 nucleotides line up with TRBD2. Germline CDR1 SGHVS, CDR2 FQNEAQ. CDR3 length: 16 amino acids. With 4 bases clipped from V and 2 bases from J, the junction kept 11 bases outside the gene matches. CDR3 sequence (DNA): TGTGCCAGCAGCTCGCGAAGCGGGATAGTTACCTACGAGCAGTACTTC. This translates into CASSSRSGIVTYEQYF.

A single count supports this clone. This same CDR3 is encoded by further DNA sequences in the sample. This rearrangement joins TRBV5-1 to TRBJ2-1, with 9 bases that match TRBD1. The junction had 6 bases not matched to a gene; V was cut back by 0 bases and J by 8 bases. Germline CDR1 is SGHRS and CDR2 is YFSETQ. The CDR3 has 15 amino acids. The CDR3: CASSLGRQGGHEQFF. The CDR3 DNA reads TGCGCCAGCAGCTTGGGGCGACAGGGGGGTCATGAGCAGTTCTTC.

The V gene is TRBV14, the J gene TRBJ2-7; D is possibly TRBD2 (6 bases). Trimming took 1 base from V and 2 from J, leaving 12 bases between them. The CDR3 has 15 residues. Germline V gives CDR1 SGHDN, CDR2 FVKESK. The chain's CDR3 is CASSQGLGSAYEQYF. The CDR3 DNA sequence: TGTGCCAGCAGCCAAGGGCTCGGGAGCGCCTACGAGCAGTACTTC.

The gene calls are TRBV6-1 and TRBJ1-3, with D possibly being TRBD1 (6 bases). Germline V gene lookup returns CDR1 MNHNS and CDR2 SASEGT. V was trimmed by 7 bases and J by 3 bases, leaving 16 bases between them. This CDR3 contains 15 residues. The CDR3 is CASTPGGAGGNTIYF. CDR3 sequence (DNA): TGTGCCAGCACGCCCGGGGGGGCTGGTGGAAACACCATATATTTT.

The chain has TRBV5-6 and TRBJ2-3; possibly TRBD2 for D (5 bases). Germline loops: CDR1 SGHDT, CDR2 YYEEEE. This CDR3 has 14 amino acids. V was shortened by 2 bases and J by 9 bases, with 16 bases between the two germline ends. CDR3 residues: CASSFQSRGSTQYF. CDR3 sequence (DNA): TGTGCCAGCAGCTTCCAGTCCCGAGGGTCCACGCAGTATTTT.